This passage covers 30 T cell receptor beta chains from one sample sequenced in a study of cytomegalovirus exposure and HLA in healthy donors. Vbeta (60) and Jbeta (13) primers were used in the PCR. TCRdb's table, derived via immunoSEQ multiplex PCR, lists solely in-frame clones and lacks some. The sample has roughly 100,000 clones; roughly 13% are singletons. Sequencing was carried out using PBMCs. These receptors originate from a man aged 35-49 years in good health and CMV-seropositive.

The genes are TRBV19 and TRBJ1-5; perhaps TRBD1 as D (6 bases). The CDR3 runs 14 residues. Trimming cost V 10 bases and J 4 bases, with 17 bases left between them. Germline V lookup: CDR1 LNHDA, CDR2 SQIVND (reference sequence). The CDR3 DNA is TGTGCCACTGCGCCCGGGACATTGAATCAGCCCCAGCATTTT. Translated, it gives CATAPGTLNQPQHF. Using reference TRBV19 and TRBJ1-5 for the parts outside the CDR3, the full variable domain is DGGITQSPKYLFRKEGQNVTLSCEQNLNHDAMYWYRQDPGQGLRLIYYSQIVNDFQKGDIAEGYSVSREKKESFPLTVTSAQKNPTAFYLCATAPGTLNQPQHFGDGTRLSIL.

This chain links TRBV5-1 with TRBJ1-3, with D possibly TRBD1 on 6 matching bases. The germline V and J ends were trimmed by 0 bases and 0 bases, with 10 bases remaining between them. The CDR3 contains 16 residues. Germline V lookup: CDR1 SGHRS, CDR2 YFSETQ. The CDR3 DNA reads TGCGCCAGCAGCTTGGCCGGGACAAACTCTGGAAACACCATATATTTT. Translated, it gives CASSLAGTNSGNTIYF.

Only a few counts were recorded for this clone. This chain uses TRBV29-1 with TRBJ1-3; unclear D gene. The CDR3 sequence is 12 residues long. Deletions cut 0 bases from V and 9 bases from J, with 9 bases between. Germline V gene data show CDR1 as SQVTM and CDR2 as ANQGSEA. The CDR3: CSVEDPGSTIYF. DNA of the CDR3: TGCAGCGTTGAAGATCCCGGGAGCACCATATATTTT. Looking up the rest from reference TRBV29-1 and TRBJ1-3 gives the full variable domain: SAVISQKPSRDICQRGTSLTIQCQVDSQVTMMFWYRQQPGQSLTLIATANQGSEATYESGFVIDKFPISRPNLTFSTLTVSNMSPEDSSIYLCSVEDPGSTIYFGEGSWLTVV.

In this sample, this clone turned up a few times. The chain has TRBV19 and TRBJ1-4, with D hard to call. The V and J ends lost 7 bases and 9 bases respectively, with 9 bases between them. The CDR3 runs 11 residues. CDR1 LNHDA and CDR2 SQIVND come from the germline V gene (reference sequence). CDR3 amino acids: CASKYGQKLFF. CDR3 nucleotides: TGTGCCAGTAAATATGGCCAAAAACTGTTTTTT.

The rearrangement joins TRBV5-6 to TRBJ2-5, with 7 bases fitting TRBD2. This CDR3 spans 13 amino acids. Trimming removed 0 bases from V and 5 bases from J; junction bases left unmatched: 1. The germline V gene encodes CDR1 SGHDT and CDR2 YYEEEE. This CDR3 reads CASSLGAGETQYF. For the CDR3, the DNA is TGTGCCAGCAGCTTGGGAGCGGGGGAGACCCAGTACTTC.

The chain links TRBV13 to TRBJ2-5, with a weak D call TRBD2 (5 bases). Germline lookup yields CDR1 PRHDT and CDR2 FYEKMQ (reference sequence). V was trimmed by 4 bases and J by 5 bases, leaving 11 bases between them. The CDR3 has 13 amino acids. Here the CDR3 reads CASSSLRGETQYF. The DNA for the CDR3 is TGTGCCAGCAGCTCCCTCCGAGGGGAGACCCAGTACTTC.

In its sample, this clone was seen a few times. The chain combines TRBV6-1 with TRBJ1-2, with 10 bases fitting TRBD1. With V trimmed by 5 bases and J by 7 bases, 4 bases remained unmatched. Germline CDR1 and CDR2: MNHNS and SASEGT. The CDR3 extends over 13 amino acids. CDR3 sequence (DNA): TGTGCCAGCAGTCCGACAGGGGGCGGTGGCTACACCTTC. It translates to CASSPTGGGGYTF.

The chain joins TRBV7-9 to TRBJ1-5, with D perhaps TRBD1 (6 bases). CDR3 length equals 14 residues. From germline, CDR1 is SEHNR and CDR2 FQNEAQ (reference sequence). Trimming stripped 1 base from V and 5 bases from J, with 9 bases between. CDR3 in DNA: TGTGCCAGCAGCTTAGGGTCAGGGGATCAGCCCCAGCATTTT. Encoded protein: CASSLGSGDQPQHF.

This clone was counted a few times. J is TRBJ2-7 and V is TRBV6-1, with TRBD2 matching 13 bases. The germline V gene has CDR1 MNHNS and CDR2 SASEGT. Trimming took 7 bases from V and 2 from J; bases not matched to a gene: 5. The CDR3 runs 15 residues. CDR3 in amino acids: CASTRLAGGTYEQYF. The CDR3 DNA reads as TGTGCCAGCACCAGACTAGCGGGAGGTACCTACGAGCAGTACTTC.

This clone has just a few counts. The chain has TRBV5-6 and TRBJ1-2, with TRBD1 matching 8 bases. The V and J ends lost 4 bases and 4 bases, in that order; junction bases with no gene match: 9. Germline lookup yields CDR1 SGHDT and CDR2 YYEEEE. The length of the CDR3 is 15 residues. The DNA of the CDR3 is TGTGCCAGCAGCCACTACAGGGGGGTCTCCTATGGCTACACCTTC. As protein: CASSHYRGVSYGYTF.

There are a few counts of this clone. This chain links TRBV5-1 with TRBJ2-1; 10 positions agree with TRBD2. Germline CDR1 is SGHRS and CDR2 is YFSETQ. V gave up 1 base and J gave up 6 bases; unmatched junction bases: 4. This CDR3 spans 15 amino acids. The CDR3 loop reads CASSLTSGDVNEQFF. The DNA of the CDR3 is TGCGCCAGCAGCTTGACTAGCGGGGATGTCAATGAGCAGTTCTTC.

This clone was found a few times. The V gene is TRBV14, the J gene TRBJ1-4; D is ambiguous. Between the trimmed V and J ends, which lost 0 bases and 6 bases, there was a span of 14 bases. The CDR3 is 16 amino acids. CDR1 is SGHDN, CDR2 FVKESK, per germline. The CDR3 DNA follows: TGTGCCAGCAGCCAAGACCGACCGTATCGGGATGAAAAACTGTTTTTT. The encoded protein is CASSQDRPYRDEKLFF.

There are a few counts of this clone. The chain recombines TRBV18 with TRBJ2-1; the match to TRBD2 covers 9 bases. Germline CDR1 is KGHSH and CDR2 is LQKENI. V shed 1 base, J shed 9 bases, and the junction held 7 bases outside the gene matches. This CDR3 is 15 amino acids long. The CDR3 here is CASSPRREGLPEQFF. The CDR3 region has the DNA TGTGCCAGCTCACCACGGCGGGAGGGCCTCCCTGAGCAGTTCTTC.

The sample holds many counts of this clone. This chain's CDR3 is CASSQEAAATYNEQFF. The CDR3 DNA sequence: TGTGCCAGCAGCCAAGAAGCAGCGGCTACTTACAATGAGCAGTTCTTC. The chain joins TRBV4-2 to TRBJ2-1; D might be TRBD2 (5 bases). V lost 0 bases, J lost 4 bases, and 13 bases lay in between. CDR3 length: 16 residues. Germline V gene sequence: CDR1 LGHNA, CDR2 YNFKEQ.

This clone showed up just a few times. The CDR3 DNA is TGTGCCAGTAGTATTCCCCTTGGACAGACCAAAAACATTCAGTACTTC. Translation: CASSIPLGQTKNIQYF. V usage is TRBV19 and J usage is TRBJ2-4; weak D call: TRBD1 (6 bases). The V end lost 3 bases, the J end lost 2 bases, and 14 bases lay between the germline ends. CDR1 and CDR2 (germline): LNHDA, SQIVND (reference sequence). This CDR3 is built from 16 residues.

This clone was seen more than once but under ten times. The chain combines TRBV19 with TRBJ2-7, with D tentatively TRBD1 (5 bases). Trimming took 0 bases from V and 7 from J, leaving 10 bases between them. Germline CDR1 reads LNHDA; CDR2 reads SQIVND (reference sequence). The CDR3 consists of 13 residues. The CDR3 sequence is CASSIDRQGEQYF. CDR3 coding DNA: TGTGCCAGTAGTATAGACAGGCAGGGTGAGCAGTACTTC.

In its sample, this clone was seen a few times. The gene calls are TRBV18 and TRBJ2-2; the match to TRBD1 covers 9 bases. Germline CDR1 KGHSH, CDR2 LQKENI. The CDR3 consists of 16 residues. The trim removed 3 bases at V and 1 base at J, leaving 3 bases unmatched. For the CDR3, the DNA is TGTGCCAGCTCACCCCGGGGACAGGGGAACACCGGGGAGCTGTTTTTT. It is translated as CASSPRGQGNTGELFF. The full variable domain, rest sourced from reference TRBV18 and TRBJ2-2, is NAGVMQNPRHLVRRRGQEARLRCSPMKGHSHVYWYRQLPEEGLKFMVYLQKENIIDESGMPKERFSAEFPKEGPSILRIQQVVRGDSAAYFCASSPRGQGNTGELFFGEGSRLTVL.

The chain links TRBV19 to TRBJ2-3; the match to TRBD2 covers 8 bases. The CDR3 spans 15 residues. V shed 5 bases and J 2 bases; nucleotides not matched to a gene: 6. CDR1 and CDR2 (germline): LNHDA, SQIVND (reference sequence). The CDR3 bases are TGTGCCAGTAGTGTGGCTAGCGGGCCCACAGATACGCAGTATTTT. Protein product: CASSVASGPTDTQYF.

In this sample, this clone turned up a few times. The chain has TRBV4-1 and TRBJ1-2; D is unresolved. In germline, CDR1 is MGHRA, CDR2 YSYEKL. The CDR3 length is 13 residues. Trimming shortened V by 3 bases and J by 1 base, and 6 bases separated the two germline ends. CDR3 nucleotides: TGCGCCAGCAGCCAGCACAGTAACTATGGCTACACCTTC. Amino acid sequence: CASSQHSNYGYTF.

The rearrangement joins TRBV9 to TRBJ2-7; D is unclear. V lost 0 bases to trimming and J lost 4 bases, with 14 bases between them. CDR1 SGDLS and CDR2 YYNGEE come from the germline V gene. The CDR3 is made up of 15 amino acids. The DNA of the CDR3 is TGTGCCAGCAGCGTAGAAGAGGTATCCAGTTACGAGCAGTACTTC. This gives the protein CASSVEEVSSYEQYF.

This clone was seen a handful of times. This chain links TRBV29-1 with TRBJ2-7, with 16 bases aligning to TRBD2. The J segment lost 4 bases and the V segment lost 6 bases, leaving 3 bases of the junction unmatched. CDR1 is SQVTM and CDR2 is ANQGSEA in the germline V gene. There are 14 residues in the CDR3. CDR3 amino acids: CSVAGLAGGYEQYF. CDR3 sequence (DNA): TGCAGCGTGGCGGGACTAGCGGGAGGGTACGAGCAGTACTTC.

This clone was seen a handful of times. This likely came from a read error, as a far larger clone is one base away. The genes are TRBV10-1 and TRBJ2-7, with 8 bases that match TRBD1. This CDR3 has 13 residues. The germline CDR1 and CDR2 sequences are WNHNN and SYGVQD (reference sequence). In DNA form, the CDR3 reads TGCGCCAGCAGTGACAATCCAGGGGGCGAGCCGTACTTC. It encodes CASSDNPGGEPYF.

In its sample, this clone was seen a few times. The rearrangement links TRBV7-2 to TRBJ2-5; tentatively, D is TRBD1 (5 bases). Trimming cost V 5 bases and J 1 base, with 14 bases left between them. The germline CDR1 and CDR2 sequences are SGHTA and FQGNSA. This CDR3 region has 15 residues. The CDR3 bases are TGTGCCAGCAGCGCACCCCTGGGGCGCCAAGAGACCCAGTACTTC. Translating it yields CASSAPLGRQETQYF. Full variable domain (rest looked up from reference TRBV7-2 and TRBJ2-5): GAGVSQSPSNKVTEKGKDVELRCDPISGHTALYWYRQSLGQGLEFLIYFQGNSAPDKSGLPSDRFSAERTGGSVSTLTIQRTQQEDSAVYLCASSAPLGRQETQYFGPGTRLLVL.

The sample holds a few counts of this clone. Its ends do not fully match the called genes, so a read error is possible. The rearrangement uses TRBV7-2 and TRBJ1-5, with 10 bases matching TRBD1. The CDR3 runs to 16 residues. CDR1 and CDR2 from the germline V gene are SGHTA and FQGNSA. The CDR3 loop is CASSLAPTGGKQPQHF. DNA for the CDR3: TGTGCCAGCAGCTTAGCCCCGACAGGGGGCAAGCAGCCCCAGCATTTT.

The chain's CDR3 is CASSLGLGRYQETQYF. CDR3 DNA: TGCGCCAGCAGCTTGGGACTCGGGAGGTACCAAGAGACCCAGTACTTC. The V and J genes are TRBV5-1 and TRBJ2-5; 7 bases agree with TRBD2. This CDR3 is 16 amino acids long. J was trimmed by 0 bases and V by 0 bases; bases with no gene match: 5. Germline assignment: CDR1 SGHRS and CDR2 YFSETQ.

This clone was seen more than once but under ten times. This chain connects TRBV2 to TRBJ1-4; 10 nucleotides agree with TRBD1. Unmatched junction bases numbered 6, after V lost 4 bases and J lost 4 bases. The CDR3 is made up of 16 amino acids. In germline, CDR1 is SNHLY, CDR2 FYNNEI. This CDR3 is CASSGGRDRGNEKLFF. The CDR3 region has the DNA TGTGCCAGCAGTGGAGGCCGGGACAGGGGTAATGAAAAACTGTTTTTT.

The chain links TRBV7-9 to TRBJ1-2, with 11 bases identical to TRBD1. The CDR3 length is 13 residues. Trimming at V came to 4 bases and at J to 8 bases, leaving 3 bases not matched to a gene. Germline V gene sequence: CDR1 SEHNR, CDR2 FQNEAQ (reference sequence). CDR3: CASSWTGGWGYTF. The CDR3 DNA reads TGTGCCAGCAGCTGGACAGGGGGCTGGGGCTACACCTTC.

The gene calls are TRBV10-1 and TRBJ2-2; a possible D gene is TRBD1 (6 bases). V was clipped by 1 base and J by 5 bases, with 11 bases between them. The length of the CDR3 is 15 residues. Germline V gene sequence: CDR1 WNHNN, CDR2 SYGVQD (reference sequence). DNA of the CDR3: TGCGCCAGCAGTGAGTTGGGGGCGCGGACCGGGGAGCTGTTTTTT. Protein product: CASSELGARTGELFF.

The rearrangement joins TRBV28 to TRBJ2-7, with 10 bases identical to TRBD1. The germline gives CDR1 MDHEN, CDR2 SYDVKM. The trim removed 6 bases at V and 1 base at J, leaving 6 bases unmatched. The CDR3 is made up of 15 amino acids. CDR3 in amino acids: CASRTPGQGSYEQYF. CDR3 sequence (DNA): TGTGCCAGCAGGACACCGGGACAGGGGTCCTACGAGCAGTACTTC.

V is TRBV5-6 and J is TRBJ2-1; TRBD1 matches at 8 bases. Looked up from germline, CDR1 is SGHDT and CDR2 is YYEEEE. The CDR3 is 15 residues long. The junction had 5 bases not matched to a gene; V was cut back by 3 bases and J by 3 bases. DNA for the CDR3: TGTGCCAGCAGCTCGGACAGGGCCTACTACAATGAGCAGTTCTTC. It encodes CASSSDRAYYNEQFF.